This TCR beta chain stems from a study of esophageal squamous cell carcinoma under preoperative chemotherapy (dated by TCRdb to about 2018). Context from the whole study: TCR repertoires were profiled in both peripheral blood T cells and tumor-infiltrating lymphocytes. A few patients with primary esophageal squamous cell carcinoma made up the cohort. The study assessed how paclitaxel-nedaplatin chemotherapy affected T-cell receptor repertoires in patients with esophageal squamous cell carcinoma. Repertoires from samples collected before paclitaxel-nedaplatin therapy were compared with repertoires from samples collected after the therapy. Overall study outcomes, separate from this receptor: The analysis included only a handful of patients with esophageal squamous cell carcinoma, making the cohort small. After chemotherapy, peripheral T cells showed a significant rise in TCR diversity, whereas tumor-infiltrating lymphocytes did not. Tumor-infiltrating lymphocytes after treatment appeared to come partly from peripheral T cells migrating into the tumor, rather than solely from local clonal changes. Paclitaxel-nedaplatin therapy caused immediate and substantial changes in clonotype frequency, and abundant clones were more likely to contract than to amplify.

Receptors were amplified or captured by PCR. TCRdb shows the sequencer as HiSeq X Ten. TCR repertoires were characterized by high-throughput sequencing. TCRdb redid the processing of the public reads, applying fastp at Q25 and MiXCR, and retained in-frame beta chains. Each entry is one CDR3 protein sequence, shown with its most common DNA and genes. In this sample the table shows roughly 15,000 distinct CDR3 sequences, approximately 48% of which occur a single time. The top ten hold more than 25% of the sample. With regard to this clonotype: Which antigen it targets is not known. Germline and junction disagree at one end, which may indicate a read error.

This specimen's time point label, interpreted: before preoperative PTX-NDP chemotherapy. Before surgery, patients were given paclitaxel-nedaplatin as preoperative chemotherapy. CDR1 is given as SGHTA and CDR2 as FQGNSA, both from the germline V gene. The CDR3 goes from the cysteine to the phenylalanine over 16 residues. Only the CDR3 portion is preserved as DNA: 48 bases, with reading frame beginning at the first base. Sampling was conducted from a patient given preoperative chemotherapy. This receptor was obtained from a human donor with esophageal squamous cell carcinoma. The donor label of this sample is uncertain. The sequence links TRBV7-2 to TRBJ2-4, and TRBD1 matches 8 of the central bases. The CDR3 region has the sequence CASSLGPGQDKNIQYF. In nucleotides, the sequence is TGTGCCAGCAGCTTGGGGCCGGGACAGGATAAAAACATCCAGTACTTC.